This entry describes one T cell receptor (beta chain). Antigen specificity is unknown. This specimen comes from a study of PD-1 blockade in classical Hodgkin lymphoma. Time point meaning: cycle 4 day 1 (C4D1), after less than seven weeks of nivolumab. Autologous stem cell transplantation was followed by relapse in every patient, and brentuximab vedotin exposure varied. General study results and limits: The diversity seen at baseline in complete responders resembled that of newly diagnosed patients.

Trimming cost V 6 bases and J 9 bases, with 21 bases left between them. CDR3 size: 15 residues. The germline V gene encodes CDR1 MNHNS and CDR2 SASEGT. Sequencing was performed with immunoSEQ multiplex PCR; in TCRdb, only in-frame clones are kept and a portion is missing. The sample consists of approximately 84,000 clones, about 83% of them appearing once. J is TRBJ2-1 and V is TRBV6-1, with D perhaps TRBD2 (6 bases). The receptor was derived from a human donor with classical Hodgkin lymphoma. Specimen: peripheral blood mononuclear cells (PBMCs), collected before the fourth cycle of nivolumab. The CDR3 DNA reads TGTGCCAGCAGACCCACTCCACTAGCCGGGAGTGAGCAGTTCTTC. Its protein is CASRPTPLAGSEQFF.